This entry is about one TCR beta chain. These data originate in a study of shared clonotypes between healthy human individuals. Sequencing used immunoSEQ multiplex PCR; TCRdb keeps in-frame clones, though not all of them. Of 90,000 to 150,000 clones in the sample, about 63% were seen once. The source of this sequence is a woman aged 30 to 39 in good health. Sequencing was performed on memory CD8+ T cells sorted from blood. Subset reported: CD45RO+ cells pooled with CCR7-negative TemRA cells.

The CDR3 reads CASSHQSRTLNTEAFF. CDR3 nucleotides: TGCGCCAGCAGCCACCAAAGCCGTACTTTGAACACTGAAGCTTTCTTT. The chain employs TRBV4-1 and TRBJ1-1; no clear D. Per germline, CDR1 MGHRA and CDR2 YSYEKL. The CDR3 consists of 16 residues. V lost 3 bases and J 0 bases, leaving 14 bases between the germline ends.